This is a list of T cell receptor beta chains from one sample in a study of blood T cell repertoires in COVID-19. Sequenced by immunoSEQ multiplex PCR; TCRdb stores in-frame clones only, minus some. The sample carries around 150,000 clones, around three quarters recorded once. Sequencing used peripheral blood. These receptors all come from a man between 45 and 60 years old with active or convalescent COVID-19. CDR3s include the opening cysteine and the closing phenylalanine or tryptophan. The D gene is left open where the match is weak. Clone sizes are given selectively: once, few, many, or a class where the clone is expanded.

TRBJ2-7 | TRBD1 | few | TRBV30 | TGTGCCTGGACTCGGGACAGCTACGAGCAGTACTTC | CAWTRDSYEQYF
TRBJ2-2 | TRBD1 | . | TRBV19 | TGTGCCAGTAGTACGGGGACAGGAAATACCGGGGAGCTGTTTTTT | CASSTGTGNTGELFF
TRBJ1-2 | . | few | TRBV5-1 | TGCGCCAGCAGCTTTGGAGGTGTCGAGGGCTACACCTTC | CASSFGGVEGYTF
TRBJ2-1 | . | few | TRBV2 | TGTGCCAGGCAGAGAGGTGGGTTATACAATGAGCAGTTCTTC | CARQRGGLYNEQFF
TRBJ2-2 | . | . | TRBV5-8 | TGTGCCAGCAGCTTGGTGGGACATCTTTGGAACACCGGGGAGCTGTTTTTT | CASSLVGHLWNTGELFF
TRBJ1-1 | . | . | TRBV5-1 | TGCGCCAGCAGCTTCGACTTTCGCGGGACTGAAGCTTTCTTT | CASSFDFRGTEAFF
TRBJ2-2 | . | . | TRBV6-6 | TGTGCCAGCAGGACAGGTGCGGACACCGGGGAGCTGTTTTTT | CASRTGADTGELFF
TRBJ2-7 | TRBD1 | few | TRBV30 | TGTGCCTGGGATTTAGGACAGGTCCACTACGAGCAGTACTTC | CAWDLGQVHYEQYF
TRBJ2-2 | . | . | TRBV28 | TGTGCCAGCAGTTTCATGGTCGGGGGTAGGGCCGGGGAGCTGTTTTTT | CASSFMVGGRAGELFF
TRBJ2-7 | TRBD2 | . | TRBV5-1 | TGCGCCAGCAGCTTACGATATAGCGGGGCCACCTACGAGCAGTACTTC | CASSLRYSGATYEQYF
TRBJ2-3 | . | . | TRBV5-1 | TGCGCCAGCAGCCCGAGGGCCGGTCAGGGGCATACGCAGTATTTT | CASSPRAGQGHTQYF
TRBJ2-3 | TRBD2 | . | TRBV6-5 | TGTGCCAGCAACTTAGCGGGACCCCACACAGATACGCAGTATTTT | CASNLAGPHTDTQYF
TRBJ1-4 | . | . | TRBV4-2 | TGTGCCAGCAGCCACCTGACAGGCCCCGAAAAACTGTTTTTT | CASSHLTGPEKLFF
TRBJ1-5 | TRBD1 | . | TRBV29-1 | TGCAGCGCTGCGGGGACAGGGCTAAATCAGCCCCAGCATTTT | CSAAGTGLNQPQHF
TRBJ2-1 | TRBD1 | . | TRBV4-2 | TGTGCCAGCAGCCTGTCCGGGACAGAGGGGAATGAGCAGTTCTTC | CASSLSGTEGNEQFF
TRBJ2-2 | . | . | TRBV5-1 | TGCGCCAGCAGCTTGGTGGGGCCTAACACCGGGGAGCTGTTTTTT | CASSLVGPNTGELFF
TRBJ1-1 | TRBD1 | . | TRBV14 | TGTGCCAGCAGCCAAGAGCACAGGGGGGTCACTGAAGCTTTCTTT | CASSQEHRGVTEAFF
TRBJ2-5 | . | . | TRBV3-1/TRBV3-2 | TGTGCCAGCAGCCAGCTAGGTGAGACCCAGTACTTC | CASSQLGETQYF
TRBJ2-3 | . | . | TRBV24-1 | TGTGCCACCAGCCCCGACAGGCCGAGCACAGATACGCAGTATTTT | CATSPDRPSTDTQYF
TRBJ2-7 | . | . | TRBV19 | TGTGCCAGTAGTATAAAAGTCCGAGAATACGAGCAGTACTTC | CASSIKVREYEQYF
TRBJ1-2 | TRBD1 | . | TRBV7-3 | TGTGCCAGCAGCCGCGGACAGGGGGAAGGCTACACCTTC | CASSRGQGEGYTF
TRBJ1-5 | . | . | TRBV29-1 | TGCAGCGTTGGAGTTGCAGCGGGTCAGCCCCAGCATTTT | CSVGVAAGQPQHF
TRBJ2-3 | TRBD2 | once | TRBV28 | TGTGCCAGCAGATCCGGGACTAGCGGGGGGGGTTGGGATACGCAGTATTTT | CASRSGTSGGGWDTQYF
TRBJ1-1 | . | few | TRBV6-5 | TGTGCCAGCAGTTACTCGGGGGGGTTAGGGAACACTGAAGCTTTCTTT | CASSYSGGLGNTEAFF
TRBJ2-7 | TRBD1 | . | TRBV7-2 | TGTGCCAGCAGAATGTCCGGGACAGCCCAATACGAGCAGTACTTC | CASRMSGTAQYEQYF
TRBJ2-1 | TRBD1 | . | TRBV28 | TGTGCCAGCAGACCTACAGGGGATAGCTACAATGAGCAGTTCTTC | CASRPTGDSYNEQFF
TRBJ2-7 | . | . | TRBV15 | TGTGCCACCAGTCCGACAGTTTCCTACGAGCAGTACTTC | CATSPTVSYEQYF
TRBJ2-3 | TRBD2 | . | TRBV13 | TGTGCCAGCAGTGCTTCTAGCGGGAGAGTCACAGATACGCAGTATTTT | CASSASSGRVTDTQYF
TRBJ1-2 | TRBD1 | . | TRBV6-5 | TGTGCCAGCAGTTACGGCTCCGGGACAGGGGCGGGTGGCTACACCTTC | CASSYGSGTGAGGYTF
TRBJ2-7 | TRBD1 | . | TRBV19 | TGTGCCAGTACCGACAGGGGACAGGGCTCCTACGAGCAGTACTTC | CASTDRGQGSYEQYF
TRBJ1-3 | . | . | TRBV7-8 | TGTGCCAGCAGCCCGCGGGTCTCTGGAAACACCATATATTTT | CASSPRVSGNTIYF
TRBJ2-5 | TRBD2 | . | TRBV2 | TGTGCCAGCAGTGAAGCCGCTCTAGCGGGAGGAGAGACCCAGTACTTC | CASSEAALAGGETQYF
TRBJ1-2 | . | . | TRBV6-5 | TGTGCCAGCAGGACAGATCCTAACTATGGCTACACCTTC | CASRTDPNYGYTF
TRBJ2-7 | . | . | TRBV9 | TGTGCCAGCAGCGTAGCTGGAACGGGGGAGGCTGCCTACGAGCAGTACTTC | CASSVAGTGEAAYEQYF
TRBJ1-3 | TRBD1 | . | TRBV7-9 | TGTGCCAGCAGCCGATCACAGGGGTGGGGAAACACCATATATTTT | CASSRSQGWGNTIYF
TRBJ2-1 | . | . | TRBV27 | TGTGCCAGCAGTCCTACGACAGTATCAAAGACTTCCTACAATGAGCAGTTCTTC | CASSPTTVSKTSYNEQFF
TRBJ2-5 | . | . | TRBV13 | TGTGCCAGCAGCTTCGGGAGTCAAGAGACCCAGTACTTC | CASSFGSQETQYF
TRBJ2-1 | . | . | TRBV27 | TGTGCCAGCAGCCCCACTAGCAATGAGCAGTTCTTC | CASSPTSNEQFF
TRBJ1-4 | . | few | TRBV2 | TGTGCCAGCACCCCGCGGGCAGCAACTAATGAAAAACTGTTTTTT | CASTPRAATNEKLFF
TRBJ2-7 | . | once | TRBV3-1/TRBV3-2 | TGTGCCAGCAGCCCCGCCCGCTTACAATTCTACGAGCAGTACTTC | CASSPARLQFYEQYF
TRBJ2-7 | . | once | TRBV5-1 | TGCGCCAGCAGCTGGGAGGTAGGCTACGAGCAGTACTTC | CASSWEVGYEQYF
TRBJ1-1 | . | few | TRBV3-1/TRBV3-2 | TGTGCCAGCAGCCAACCCGGACAATTCACTGAAGCTTTCTTT | CASSQPGQFTEAFF
TRBJ2-7 | TRBD2 | . | TRBV27 | TGTGCCAGCAGTCCTGACGCGACTGGACTAGCGGGAACCTACGAGCAGTACTTC | CASSPDATGLAGTYEQYF
TRBJ2-5 | TRBD2 | . | TRBV7-7 | TGTGCCAGCAGCTTAGTCCCACTAGCGGGAGAAGAGACCCAGTACTTC | CASSLVPLAGEETQYF
TRBJ2-7 | TRBD2 | few | TRBV9 | TGTGCCAGCAGCTTGCGGGGGGAGAACTACGAGCAGTACTTC | CASSLRGENYEQYF
TRBJ2-5 | . | many | TRBV6-5 | TGTGCCAGCAGTTACGGTCCGGCATCCGGGGAGACCCAGTACTTC | CASSYGPASGETQYF
TRBJ2-2 | . | . | TRBV29-1 | TGCAGCGTTGCCCGGACATCTTCCGGGGAGCTGTTTTTT | CSVARTSSGELFF
TRBJ2-2 | . | once | TRBV11-3 | TGTGCCAGCTCGCCGGGACAAGAGGGCGGGGAGCTGTTTTTT | CASSPGQEGGELFF
TRBJ2-1 | TRBD2 | . | TRBV7-9 | TGTGCCAGCAGCTTCCGACTAGCGGGAGCGCATGAGCAGTTCTTC | CASSFRLAGAHEQFF
TRBJ2-3 | TRBD2 | once | TRBV13 | TGTGCCAGCAGCTTAGGGACTAGCGGGAGCGGGTCGGCAGATACGCAGTATTTT | CASSLGTSGSGSADTQYF
TRBJ2-5 | TRBD2 | . | TRBV5-8 | TGTGCCAGCAGCCCCAGACTAGCGCCCACAAGGGAGACCCAGTACTTC | CASSPRLAPTRETQYF
TRBJ2-5 | TRBD2 | . | TRBV4-2 | TGTGCCAGCAGCCACGGAGGGGCGGGAGGGTCGGAAGAGACCCAGTACTTC | CASSHGGAGGSEETQYF
TRBJ1-1 | TRBD1 | . | TRBV7-9 | TGTGCCAGCAGCTCCAAGGCACAGGGGACCTTGAACACTGAAGCTTTCTTT | CASSSKAQGTLNTEAFF